The 26 T cell receptor beta chains listed next were all sequenced from one sample in a study of cytomegalovirus exposure and HLA in healthy donors. Primers: 60 Vbeta forward and 13 Jbeta reverse. Only in-frame clones appear in the TCRdb table, and some are missing; sequencing was by immunoSEQ multiplex PCR. Seen here are approximately 100,000 clones, approximately 75% observed once, and the top ten hold under 2%. The sample taken for sequencing was PBMCs. These receptor sequences come from a woman between 40 and 55 years old in good health and CMV-seronegative.

This chain uses TRBV4-1 with TRBJ1-1; D unclear. The CDR3 is made up of 12 amino acids. Germline V gene data show CDR1 as MGHRA and CDR2 as YSYEKL. Trimming removed 1 base from V and 5 bases from J, with 5 bases in between. Here the CDR3 reads CASSQGVTEAFF. Written as DNA, the CDR3 is TGCGCCAGCAGCCAAGGAGTGACTGAAGCTTTCTTT.

The rearrangement uses TRBV10-1 and TRBJ2-5, with 7 bases matching TRBD2. TRBJ2-7 explains the end of the DNA better; the J call may be wrong. This CDR3 region has 15 residues. Germline-derived CDR1 and CDR2 are WNHNN and SYGVQD (reference sequence). The CDR3 protein is CASSESAAGAYEQYF. The CDR3 nucleotides read TGCGCCAGCAGTGAGTCTGCGGCGGGGGCCTACGAGCAGTACTTC.

This rearrangement joins TRBV29-1 to TRBJ1-5; D may be TRBD1 (5 bases). Per the germline V gene, CDR1 is SQVTM and CDR2 is ANQGSEA. The CDR3 totals 11 residues. Written as DNA, the CDR3 is TGCAAACGGGGGATAAGTCAGCCCCAGCATTTT. Protein sequence: CKRGISQPQHF.

V gene TRBV19 combines with J gene TRBJ2-5, with 8 bases identical to TRBD1. V lost 10 bases and J lost 1; bases outside the gene matches: 11. CDR1 and CDR2 (germline): LNHDA, SQIVND (reference sequence). There are 15 residues in the CDR3. The CDR3 coding sequence is TGTGCCACCTCTGCTGGACAGGGCCTCCAAGAGACCCAGTACTTC. Its protein is CATSAGQGLQETQYF. The whole variable domain, filled in from reference TRBV19 and TRBJ2-5, reads DGGITQSPKYLFRKEGQNVTLSCEQNLNHDAMYWYRQDPGQGLRLIYYSQIVNDFQKGDIAEGYSVSREKKESFPLTVTSAQKNPTAFYLCATSAGQGLQETQYFGPGTRLLVL.

The V gene is TRBV30, the J gene TRBJ2-3, with D possibly being TRBD2 (7 bases). The CDR3 covers 15 residues. Trimming removed 0 bases from V and 5 bases from J, with 15 bases in between. CDR1 and CDR2 (germline): GTSNPN, SVGIG (reference sequence). For the CDR3, the DNA is TGTGCCTGGAGTGTACTAAGGGGGGGCTTAGATACGCAGTATTTT. Protein product: CAWSVLRGGLDTQYF.

The chain carries TRBV19 and TRBJ2-1, with TRBD2 matching over 13 bases. V gave up 7 bases and J gave up 3 bases; unmatched junction bases: 6. The CDR3 length is 16 residues. The germline gives CDR1 LNHDA, CDR2 SQIVND (reference sequence). The CDR3 nucleotides read TGTGCCAGTACCAGGACTAGCGGGAGTGACTACAATGAGCAGTTCTTC. This sequence encodes CASTRTSGSDYNEQFF. The full variable domain, rest sourced from reference TRBV19 and TRBJ2-1, is DGGITQSPKYLFRKEGQNVTLSCEQNLNHDAMYWYRQDPGQGLRLIYYSQIVNDFQKGDIAEGYSVSREKKESFPLTVTSAQKNPTAFYLCASTRTSGSDYNEQFFGPGTRLTVL.

The chain uses TRBV6-5 and TRBJ2-1, with TRBD1 as a possible D gene (5 bases). Trimming pared 7 bases from V and 5 bases from J, leaving 6 bases between. Germline CDR1 and CDR2: MNHEY and SVGAGI. This CDR3 has 11 residues. The CDR3 DNA sequence: TGTGCCAGCAAGGGGCACAATGAGCAGTTCTTC. This gives the protein CASKGHNEQFF.

The DNA for the CDR3 is TGCGCCAGCAGCCATGCTAGCGGGGGACAGACTACTAGCACAGATACGCAGTATTTT. It yields the protein CASSHASGGQTTSTDTQYF. The V and J genes are TRBV4-1 and TRBJ2-3, with TRBD2 matching 10 bases. V lost 3 bases and J lost 0; bases outside the gene matches: 12. The CDR3 covers 19 residues. From germline, CDR1 is MGHRA and CDR2 YSYEKL.

The J gene is TRBJ2-1, the V gene TRBV11-3; 7 positions agree with TRBD2. V trimming: 0 bases; J trimming: 10 bases; junction bases outside the gene matches: 15. This CDR3 is built from 17 residues. CDR1 is SGHNT, CDR2 YENEEA, per germline. The CDR3 sequence is CASSLDPIISSGGEQFF. Written as DNA, the CDR3 is TGTGCCAGCAGCTTAGATCCAATCATTTCTAGCGGCGGGGAGCAGTTCTTC.

The sample holds a few counts of this clone. The gene calls are TRBV19 and TRBJ1-1, with TRBD1 identical over 8 bases. Germline CDR1 is LNHDA and CDR2 is SQIVND (reference sequence). With 7 bases clipped from V and 3 bases from J, the junction kept 13 bases outside the gene matches. CDR3 length: 16 amino acids. CDR3 sequence: CASTDHPQGAYTEAFF. In DNA form, the CDR3 reads TGTGCCAGTACCGACCACCCCCAGGGGGCTTACACTGAAGCTTTCTTT.

The genes are TRBV18 and TRBJ2-7, with D possibly TRBD2 on 5 matching bases. V gave up 3 bases and J gave up 3 bases, with 12 bases separating them. In germline, CDR1 is KGHSH, CDR2 LQKENI. The CDR3 length is 14 residues. The CDR3 DNA is TGTGCCAGCTCACCGGCCGGACTCCGCTACGAGCAGTACTTC. It yields the protein CASSPAGLRYEQYF.

The gene calls are TRBV10-2 and TRBJ2-2, with a possible D match to TRBD1 (5 bases). V dropped 5 bases and J dropped 1 base, with 11 bases sitting between them. Germline V gives CDR1 WSHSY, CDR2 SAAADI. The CDR3 sequence is 15 residues long. The CDR3 bases are TGCGCCAGCAGTAGGGGCAGAAAGAACACCGGGGAGCTGTTTTTT. As protein: CASSRGRKNTGELFF.

This clone has only one observation. This chain links TRBV6-5 with TRBJ2-7; 10 positions agree with TRBD1. The CDR3 has 15 residues. J gave up 7 bases and V 4 bases, and 10 bases lay outside the gene matches. The germline CDR1 and CDR2 sequences are MNHEY and SVGAGI. The CDR3 bases are TGTGCCAGCAGTTTCCAACCGGGACAGGGGTGGGAGCAGTACTTC. Residues: CASSFQPGQGWEQYF.

In its sample, this clone was seen a few times. J is TRBJ2-7 and V is TRBV4-3; 8 nucleotides match TRBD2. The germline V gene encodes CDR1 LGHNA and CDR2 YSLEER. The J segment lost 2 bases and the V segment lost 4 bases, leaving 16 bases of the junction unmatched. The CDR3 is 18 amino acids. For the CDR3, the DNA is TGCGCCAGCAGCCGAAAGGTCGGAACTAGCGGCTTAACCTACGAGCAGTACTTC. It encodes CASSRKVGTSGLTYEQYF.

The gene calls are TRBV7-8 and TRBJ2-7, with 13 bases identical to TRBD2. This CDR3 has 15 residues. The germline V gene encodes CDR1 SGHVS and CDR2 FQNEAQ. V dropped 6 bases and J dropped 3; count of bases not matched to a gene: 5. CDR3 in DNA: TGTGCCAGCAGTTCAAGACTAGCGGGAGGCTACGAGCAGTACTTC. Amino acid sequence: CASSSRLAGGYEQYF.

This clone is medium-sized. V and J are TRBV6-1 and TRBJ1-1; 8 bases fit TRBD1. V shed 3 bases, J shed 6 bases, and the junction held 6 bases outside the gene matches. Germline CDR1 is MNHNS and CDR2 is SASEGT. This CDR3 comprises 14 residues. The CDR3, as DNA: TGTGCCAGCAGTGATCCGGCAGGGGGCTCTGAAGCTTTCTTT. It translates to CASSDPAGGSEAFF.

This clone was observed a few times. At the DNA level, this CDR3 is encoded by other sequences in the same sample as well. The chain recombines TRBV11-2 with TRBJ1-6; D is unclear. This CDR3 is 15 amino acids long. The V end was cut by 3 bases, the J end by 4 bases, with 10 bases between. The V gene's germline CDR1 is SGHAT and CDR2 FQNNGV. The CDR3 DNA reads TGTGCCAGCAGCTTGAGATCCCAATATAATTCACCCCTCCACTTT. Translating gives CASSLRSQYNSPLHF.

The chain couples TRBV11-2 to TRBJ1-3, with 7 bases identical to TRBD1. Germline CDR1 and CDR2: SGHAT and FQNNGV. This CDR3 region has 15 residues. The J segment lost 0 bases and the V segment lost 8 bases, leaving 7 bases of the junction unmatched. The CDR3 DNA follows: TGTGCCAGCCAAAGGGGACAGAACTCTGGAAACACCATATATTTT. Amino acids: CASQRGQNSGNTIYF.

Concerning this clone itself: At one of its ends the junction is not consistent with the germline gene, which may arise from a read error. The rearrangement links TRBV6-5 to TRBJ2-2; 10 bases match TRBD2. CDR1 and CDR2 from the germline V gene are MNHEY and SVGAGI. The CDR3 is 15 amino acids. CDR3 in DNA: TGTGCCAGCACCCCGGGACTAGCGAAAACCGGGGAGCTGTTTTTT. Its protein product is CASTPGLAKTGELFF.

This clone has a handful of counts. This chain uses TRBV7-8 with TRBJ1-1, with 9 bases matching TRBD1. The CDR3 runs 15 residues. Losses at the gene ends were 5 bases for V and 5 bases for J; bases not matched to a gene: 9. Germline V gives CDR1 SGHVS, CDR2 FQNEAQ. The CDR3 region has the DNA TGTGCCAGCAGCCCTAGGACAGGGGAGGGGACTGAAGCTTTCTTT. Translated, it gives CASSPRTGEGTEAFF.

The chain employs TRBV29-1 and TRBJ1-5, with TRBD1 identical over 9 bases. The CDR3 loop spans 15 amino acids. The germline V gene encodes CDR1 SQVTM and CDR2 ANQGSEA. Trimming at V came to 5 bases and at J to 3 bases, leaving 8 bases not matched to a gene. CDR3 bases: TGCAGCGTTAGGGACAGGGTGGGAAACAATCAGCCCCAGCATTTT. Residues: CSVRDRVGNNQPQHF.

The chain has TRBV4-1 and TRBJ2-2; D remains ambiguous. Germline CDR1 MGHRA, CDR2 YSYEKL. The CDR3 extends over 15 amino acids. V lost 2 bases and J 1 base, leaving 8 bases between the germline ends. This chain's CDR3 is CASSQPRQNTGELFF. CDR3 sequence (DNA): TGCGCCAGCAGCCAACCAAGACAGAACACCGGGGAGCTGTTTTTT.

V gene TRBV28 combines with J gene TRBJ1-5; 9 bases match TRBD1. The germline V gene has CDR1 MDHEN and CDR2 SYDVKM. V lost 6 bases, J lost 7 bases, and 10 bases stayed unmatched. The CDR3 length is 15 residues. In DNA form, the CDR3 reads TGTGCCAGCAGCCCCGGACAGGGGATAGGACAGCCCCAGCATTTT. Translation gives CASSPGQGIGQPQHF.

J is TRBJ2-7 and V is TRBV27; TRBD2 matches at 9 bases. The J segment lost 6 bases and the V segment lost 4 bases, leaving 10 bases of the junction unmatched. The CDR3 loop spans 15 amino acids. The germline CDR1 and CDR2 sequences are MNHEY and SMNVEV (reference sequence). CDR3 protein: CASSWDAGLAPEQYF. In nucleotides, the CDR3 is TGTGCCAGCAGTTGGGACGCGGGACTAGCCCCCGAGCAGTACTTC.

This clone was detected a few times. The rearrangement links TRBV6-6 to TRBJ1-3; 8 bases line up with TRBD1. V shed 2 bases and J 3 bases; nucleotides not matched to a gene: 0. The CDR3 extends over 14 amino acids. Germline assignment: CDR1 MNHNY and CDR2 SVGAGI (reference sequence). The CDR3 loop reads CASSYGQGGNTIYF. As DNA, the CDR3 is TGTGCCAGCAGTTACGGACAGGGTGGAAACACCATATATTTT.

The gene calls are TRBV4-3 and TRBJ2-1; weak D call: TRBD2 (6 bases). CDR1 is LGHNA, CDR2 YSLEER, per germline. V was pared by 0 bases and J by 2 bases, with 11 bases between. CDR3 length: 16 amino acids. The DNA for the CDR3 is TGCGCCAGCAGCCAAGACGGCGGGGTCGCCTACAATGAGCAGTTCTTC. It codes for CASSQDGGVAYNEQFF.